The 30 T cell receptor beta chains given below trace back to one sample, sequenced in a study of control samples from healthy donors and cancer patients. The method was immunoSEQ multiplex PCR; TCRdb's version includes in-frame clones alone and lacks a portion of them. The sample shows around 68,000 clones, 75% to 85% of them seen only once. The sequencing input was blood. The source of these receptors is a man aged 60 to 69 in good health.

The chain uses TRBV19 and TRBJ2-4; D may match TRBD1 or TRBD2 (6 bases each). The ends were cut back, 6 bases at V and 14 bases at J, with 14 bases in the middle. CDR3 length: 11 amino acids. Germline V gives CDR1 LNHDA, CDR2 SQIVND (reference sequence). DNA of the CDR3: TGTGCCAGTAGCCTCGGGGGCCGCAAGTACTTC. Its translation is CASSLGGRKYF.

The chain recombines TRBV5-1 with TRBJ2-7; D uncertain. V dropped 4 bases and J dropped 0 bases, with 11 bases sitting between them. Germline CDR1 is SGHRS and CDR2 is YFSETQ. CDR3 size: 14 residues. In nucleotides, the CDR3 is TGCGCCAGCAGCGACCGTAAGAGCTCCTACGAGCAGTACTTC. Encoded protein: CASSDRKSSYEQYF.

The rearrangement links TRBV6-6 to TRBJ1-5; D is unclear. The CDR3 contains 14 residues. The germline V gene has CDR1 MNHNY and CDR2 SVGAGI (reference sequence). V lost 2 bases to trimming and J lost 9 bases, with 14 bases between them. For the CDR3, the DNA is TGTGCCAGCAGTTACGAGAATGCGGCTGGGCCCCAGCATTTT. Translating gives CASSYENAAGPQHF.

The chain employs TRBV5-1 and TRBJ2-7; 7 bases line up with TRBD2. The V and J ends lost 4 bases and 3 bases, in that order; junction bases with no gene match: 10. The CDR3 is made up of 15 amino acids. Germline V CDR1 and CDR2: SGHRS, YFSETQ. The CDR3, as DNA: TGCGCCAGCAGCCCCGAACTAGCGCGTAACTACGAGCAGTACTTC. Its translation is CASSPELARNYEQYF.

This clone is a singleton in its sample. In DNA form, the CDR3 reads TGTGCCAGCAGCGTAGGACCGGGGGGAGCGGCGAACACCGGGGAGCTGTTTTTT. It yields the protein CASSVGPGGAANTGELFF. V usage is TRBV9 and J usage is TRBJ2-2, with 7 nucleotides matching TRBD2. V shed 0 bases, J shed 0 bases, and the junction held 8 bases outside the gene matches. The CDR3 sequence is 18 residues long. Looked up from germline, CDR1 is SGDLS and CDR2 is YYNGEE.

In this sample, this clone turned up a few times. The CDR3 DNA follows: TGTGCCAGCACTCATGGGGGTTACGAGCAGTACTTC. Protein product: CASTHGGYEQYF. The V and J genes are TRBV6-5 and TRBJ2-7; tentatively, D is TRBD1 or TRBD2 (5 bases each). CDR1 and CDR2 from the germline V gene are MNHEY and SVGAGI. Trimming removed 7 bases at V and 4 bases at J, with 11 bases between. This CDR3 spans 12 amino acids.

J is TRBJ2-7 and V is TRBV11-1; D is undetermined. The germline V gene encodes CDR1 SGHAT and CDR2 FQDESV (reference sequence). The CDR3 loop spans 12 amino acids. V lost 0 bases and J 4 bases, leaving 4 bases between the germline ends. CDR3 DNA: TGTGCCAGCAGCTTAGCAGGGTACGAGCAGTACTTC. Amino acids: CASSLAGYEQYF.

The V call is TRBV24-1, the J call TRBJ1-4, with D possibly being TRBD1 (6 bases). The CDR3 length is 17 residues. The germline gives CDR1 KGHDR, CDR2 SFDVKD. V was shortened by 3 bases and J by 4 bases, with 17 bases between the two germline ends. The CDR3 protein is CATSDAHEGGDNEKLFF. The DNA for the CDR3 is TGTGCCACCAGTGATGCCCACGAGGGGGGAGATAATGAAAAACTGTTTTTT.

This chain joins TRBV5-1 and TRBJ2-5; 7 nucleotides align to TRBD2. The V gene's germline CDR1 is SGHRS and CDR2 YFSETQ. This CDR3 has 13 amino acids. The V gene end was trimmed by 3 bases and the J gene end by 4 bases; junction bases not matched to a gene: 3. CDR3 DNA: TGCGCCAGCAGCTCCTTAGCGGGAGAGACCCAGTACTTC. It specifies CASSSLAGETQYF.

V usage is TRBV4-2 and J usage is TRBJ2-2; D is uncertain. The germline CDR1 and CDR2 sequences are LGHNA and YNFKEQ. The germline V and J ends were trimmed by 0 bases and 4 bases, with 9 bases remaining between them. The CDR3 is made up of 15 amino acids. CDR3 loop: CASSQEARGTGELFF. The CDR3 DNA reads TGTGCCAGCAGCCAAGAAGCTAGAGGCACCGGGGAGCTGTTTTTT.

V and J are TRBV11-2 and TRBJ2-1; no clear D. Germline loops: CDR1 SGHAT, CDR2 FQNNGV. Trimming cost V 0 bases and J 4 bases, with 10 bases left between them. The CDR3 has 15 residues. The CDR3 here is CASSLDHPKYNEQFF. In DNA, the CDR3 is TGTGCCAGCAGCTTAGATCATCCAAAATACAATGAGCAGTTCTTC. Based on the CDR3 plus reference TRBV11-2 and TRBJ2-1, the full variable domain is EAGVAQSPRYKIIEKRQSVAFWCNPISGHATLYWYQQILGQGPKLLIQFQNNGVVDDSQLPKDRFSAERLKGVDSTLKIQPAKLEDSAVYLCASSLDHPKYNEQFFGPGTRLTVL.

This chain uses TRBV28 with TRBJ2-1, with D perhaps TRBD1 (6 bases). V dropped 7 bases and J dropped 2 bases, with 18 bases sitting between them. The germline gives CDR1 MDHEN, CDR2 SYDVKM. This CDR3 region has 16 residues. CDR3 in amino acids: CASNTGWGRAYNEQFF. CDR3 sequence (DNA): TGTGCCAGCAACACAGGGTGGGGCCGAGCCTACAATGAGCAGTTCTTC.

In its sample, this clone was seen once. Sequence at one end of the junction differs from germline and may be a read error. The V and J genes are TRBV5-4 and TRBJ2-1; D remains ambiguous. CDR3 length equals 12 residues. Per germline, CDR1 SGHNT and CDR2 YYREEE (reference sequence). The CDR3 here is CASSFSYDEQFF. The CDR3 DNA follows: TGTGCCAGCAGCTTCTCCTACGATGAGCAGTTCTTC.

The chain uses TRBV28 and TRBJ1-5; D remains unclear. Germline assignment: CDR1 MDHEN and CDR2 SYDVKM. V dropped 3 bases and J dropped 0 bases, with 3 bases sitting between them. This CDR3 is built from 13 residues. The CDR3 DNA follows: TGTGCCAGCAGTTTTCGTAGCAATCAGCCCCAGCATTTT. Residues: CASSFRSNQPQHF.

The V and J genes are TRBV14 and TRBJ2-7; the D is unclear. The germline gives CDR1 SGHDN, CDR2 FVKESK. V lost 1 base, J lost 3 bases, and 10 bases lay in between. The CDR3 runs to 14 residues. In nucleotides, the CDR3 is TGTGCCAGCAGCCAAGTGGCGGAAGGCTACGAGCAGTACTTC. Protein product: CASSQVAEGYEQYF.

The CDR3 region is CASSPPASPSYEQYF. Here the CDR3 DNA reads TGCGCCAGCAGCCCCCCCGCCTCGCCCTCCTACGAGCAGTACTTC. V usage is TRBV5-1 and J usage is TRBJ2-7; D unresolved. CDR1 is SGHRS and CDR2 is YFSETQ in the germline V gene. V shed 4 bases and J shed 0 bases, with 14 bases lying between them. This CDR3 region has 15 residues.

V is TRBV11-3 and J is TRBJ2-7; 7 positions agree with TRBD1. With V trimmed by 5 bases and J by 6 bases, 7 bases remained unmatched. This CDR3 contains 13 residues. Germline CDR1 SGHNT, CDR2 YENEEA. DNA of the CDR3: TGTGCCAGCAGCAGGGGCCGGGACAGCGAGCAGTACTTC. Protein product: CASSRGRDSEQYF.

The gene calls are TRBV7-9 and TRBJ2-2, with 7 nucleotides matching TRBD2. CDR3 length: 15 residues. With V trimmed by 5 bases and J by 1 base, 4 bases remained unmatched. Germline lookup yields CDR1 SEHNR and CDR2 FQNEAQ (reference sequence). As DNA, the CDR3 is TGTGCCAGCAGCACGGGACTACTGAACACCGGGGAGCTGTTTTTT. Translating gives CASSTGLLNTGELFF.

V and J are TRBV19 and TRBJ2-5; D is uncertain. Germline assignment: CDR1 LNHDA and CDR2 SQIVND (reference sequence). V dropped 5 bases and J dropped 3 bases, with 13 bases sitting between them. The CDR3 has 14 residues. The CDR3 region has the DNA TGTGCCAGTAGTTCTGTAAGGGATGAAGAGACCCAGTACTTC. As protein: CASSSVRDEETQYF.

V and J are TRBV25-1 and TRBJ1-3; the D gene is possibly TRBD1 (6 bases). The CDR3 loop spans 14 amino acids. Trimming cost V 5 bases and J 2 bases, with 10 bases left between them. Germline V gives CDR1 MGHDK, CDR2 SYGVNS. For the CDR3, the DNA is TGTGCCAGCAGTCAGGGGAGAACTGGAAACACCATATATTTT. Amino acid sequence: CASSQGRTGNTIYF.

This chain connects TRBV3-1 (or the pseudogene TRBV3-2) to TRBJ1-4; D is ambiguous. The CDR3 sequence is 15 residues long. Germline V gene data show CDR1 as LGHDT and CDR2 as YNNKEL (reference sequence). Trimming removed 2 bases at V and 4 bases at J, with 11 bases between. The CDR3 protein is CASSQSTGYNEKLFF. The DNA of the CDR3 is TGTGCCAGCAGCCAAAGCACGGGGTATAATGAAAAACTGTTTTTT.

The rearrangement links TRBV24-1 to TRBJ2-4, with D possibly matching TRBD2 (6 bases). Germline values: CDR1 KGHDR, CDR2 SFDVKD. The CDR3 is made up of 15 amino acids. V was clipped by 3 bases and J by 8 bases, with 16 bases between them. The CDR3 DNA reads TGTGCCACCAGTGATCCATCGGCGTCGGGGGACATTCAGTACTTC. Protein: CATSDPSASGDIQYF.

V and J are TRBV18 and TRBJ1-1; 7 nucleotides align to TRBD1. The junction had 2 bases not matched to a gene; V was cut back by 3 bases and J by 1 base. The CDR3 is 14 residues long. Germline CDR1 and CDR2: KGHSH and LQKENI. The CDR3 loop reads CASSPDRKNTEAFF. Here the CDR3 DNA reads TGTGCCAGCTCACCGGACAGGAAGAACACTGAAGCTTTCTTT. The full variable domain, with the rest looked up from reference TRBV18 and TRBJ1-1, is NAGVMQNPRHLVRRRGQEARLRCSPMKGHSHVYWYRQLPEEGLKFMVYLQKENIIDESGMPKERFSAEFPKEGPSILRIQQVVRGDSAAYFCASSPDRKNTEAFFGQGTRLTVV.

This clone turned up a few times. Written as DNA, the CDR3 is TGTGCCAGCAGCCCGGGACATAGCTCTGGAAACACCATATATTTT. Residues: CASSPGHSSGNTIYF. The V gene is TRBV7-2, the J gene TRBJ1-3, with TRBD1 as a possible D gene (6 bases). Germline-derived CDR1 and CDR2 are SGHTA and FQGNSA. This CDR3 contains 15 residues. V was pared by 5 bases and J by 0 bases, with 11 bases between.

This chain connects TRBV12-3 or TRBV12-4 to TRBJ2-7; TRBD2 matches 9 bases. Trimming at V came to 2 bases and at J to 6 bases, leaving 2 bases not matched to a gene. This CDR3 is 13 amino acids long. The CDR3 region is CASSLSGRSEQYF. The CDR3 region has the DNA TGTGCCAGCAGTTTAAGCGGGAGGAGCGAGCAGTACTTC.

The V and J genes are TRBV5-4 and TRBJ2-2; no clear D. CDR3 length: 15 amino acids. Germline V CDR1 and CDR2: SGHNT, YYREEE (reference sequence). V was cut by 0 bases and J by 0 bases, with 6 bases left in between. The CDR3 DNA follows: TGTGCCAGCAGCTTGGGTTCCCCGAACACCGGGGAGCTGTTTTTT. Translated, it gives CASSLGSPNTGELFF. The variable domain in full, with the rest retrieved from reference TRBV5-4 and TRBJ2-2, is ETGVTQSPTHLIKTRGQQVTLRCSSQSGHNTVSWYQQALGQGPQFIFQYYREEENGRGNFPPRFSGLQFPNYSSELNVNALELDDSALYLCASSLGSPNTGELFFGEGSRLTVL.

The chain is built from TRBV7-9 and TRBJ2-5; 11 bases align to TRBD2. Germline V gene data show CDR1 as SEHNR and CDR2 as FQNEAQ (reference sequence). V lost 5 bases, J lost 2 bases, and 4 bases stayed unmatched. CDR3 length equals 15 residues. CDR3 sequence: CASSHRLAGQETQYF. The DNA of the CDR3 is TGTGCCAGCAGCCACCGACTAGCGGGACAAGAGACCCAGTACTTC.

The chain's CDR3 is CASSSGTGAAGELFF. The DNA of the CDR3 is TGTGCCAGCAGCTCTGGGACAGGGGCAGCCGGGGAGCTGTTTTTT. The V and J genes are TRBV7-2 and TRBJ2-2, with 10 bases identical to TRBD1. CDR3 length: 15 residues. V lost 4 bases, J lost 6 bases, and 5 bases stayed unmatched. Germline CDR1 reads SGHTA; CDR2 reads FQGNSA.

V and J are TRBV29-1 and TRBJ2-5, with D possibly called TRBD1 or TRBD2 (7 bases each). Trimming pared 4 bases from V and 2 bases from J, leaving 17 bases between. This CDR3 spans 15 amino acids. Germline assignment: CDR1 SQVTM and CDR2 ANQGSEA. The CDR3 DNA reads as TGCAGCGTTGCGGGCCAGGGGGGAGGGCAAGAGACCCAGTACTTC. Encoded protein: CSVAGQGGGQETQYF. The variable domain in full, completed from reference TRBV29-1 and TRBJ2-5, reads SAVISQKPSRDICQRGTSLTIQCQVDSQVTMMFWYRQQPGQSLTLIATANQGSEATYESGFVIDKFPISRPNLTFSTLTVSNMSPEDSSIYLCSVAGQGGGQETQYFGPGTRLLVL.

The chain is built from TRBV6-5 and TRBJ2-3, with D hard to call. The germline V gene has CDR1 MNHEY and CDR2 SVGAGI. The V and J ends lost 5 bases and 2 bases respectively, with 8 bases between them. The CDR3 spans 13 residues. The CDR3 reads CASSNSLTDTQYF. The CDR3 DNA reads TGTGCCAGCAGTAACAGCCTCACAGATACGCAGTATTTT.